These T cell receptor beta chains were read from a single sample in a study of cytomegalovirus exposure and HLA in healthy donors. The repertoire was sequenced with immunoSEQ multiplex PCR; TCRdb's copy has only in-frame clones and lacks some. The sample comprises about 190,000 clones, about four fifths of which are singletons, and 9.5% to 13% rests with the top ten. Sequencing was performed on PBMCs. Every receptor here comes from a woman in her forties or fifties in good health and CMV-seropositive. Both conserved end residues are part of each CDR3. Fields, in order: clone size, V gene, J gene, D gene, CDR3 DNA, CDR3 protein. D genes are given only for firm matches. Part of the rows lack a size; the others show once, few, many or a class for expanded clones.

>-|TRBV30|TRBJ1-2|TRBD1
TGTGCCTGGAGTGTCAGGGGGGATGGCTACACCTTC
CAWSVRGDGYTF
>-|TRBV6-1|TRBJ2-5|-
TGTGCCAGCAGTGAAATCAGGGCAGAGACCCAGTACTTC
CASSEIRAETQYF
>-|TRBV28|TRBJ2-1|-
TGTGCCAGCAGACTAGGGTTTACCTACAATGAGCAGTTCTTC
CASRLGFTYNEQFF
>-|TRBV29-1|TRBJ1-2|-
TGCAGCGTTGAACCTGCTAACTATGGCTACACCTTC
CSVEPANYGYTF
>once|TRBV28|TRBJ1-5|TRBD1
TGTGCCAGCAGTGAACCTACAGGGGGCAATCAGCCCCAGCATTTT
CASSEPTGGNQPQHF
>-|TRBV9|TRBJ1-1|-
TGTGCCAGCAGCGTAGAGGCGCGGCCGAGCACTGAAGCTTTCTTT
CASSVEARPSTEAFF
>-|TRBV5-1|TRBJ1-3|-
TGCGCCAGCAGCTCCCAATACAGCGGAAACACCATATATTTT
CASSSQYSGNTIYF
>-|TRBV6-4|TRBJ1-1|-
TGTGCCAGCAGGCGGGGAGGGAACGCTTTCTTT
CASRRGGNAFF
>-|TRBV6-1|TRBJ1-6|-
TGTGCCAGCAGTGATGGGCAGGGAAGTTCACCCCTCCACTTT
CASSDGQGSSPLHF
>-|TRBV11-2|TRBJ1-4|-
TGTGCCAGCAGCCAGGGGCGGACAAATGAAAAACTGTTTTTT
CASSQGRTNEKLFF
>-|TRBV6-6|TRBJ1-5|TRBD1
TGTGCCAGCATCAAGTCAGGGGACAGGGACCTGCCCCAGCATTTT
CASIKSGDRDLPQHF
>-|TRBV7-2|TRBJ1-4|-
TGTGCCAGCAGCTCTACGTCCGGGTTGGAGGAAAAACTGTTTTTT
CASSSTSGLEEKLFF
>-|TRBV7-8|TRBJ1-2|TRBD1
TGTGCCAGCAGCGCTTCCGGGACAGGGGGGGGCTACACCTTC
CASSASGTGGGYTF
>-|TRBV11-2|TRBJ2-1|TRBD2
TGTGCCAGCACCAAAGGATCTCTAGCGGGGGGGGCGATTTACAATGAGCAGTTCTTC
CASTKGSLAGGAIYNEQFF
>-|TRBV28|TRBJ1-1|TRBD1
TGTGCCAGCATTCTTGGTGGAGTGCTGGGACAGCGGGACACTGAAGCTTTCTTT
CASILGGVLGQRDTEAFF
>few|TRBV5-6|TRBJ1-3|TRBD1
TGTGCCAGCAGACACACAGGGGAAAGTGGAAACACCATATATTTT
CASRHTGESGNTIYF
>-|TRBV7-6|TRBJ2-1|TRBD1
TGTGCCAGCAGCTTGGACAGGGGTACCTACAATGAGCAGTTCTTC
CASSLDRGTYNEQFF
>-|TRBV7-2|TRBJ2-5|TRBD2
TGTGCCAGCAGCTTAGTCTGGGGGGGAGCGGAGACCCAGTACTTC
CASSLVWGGAETQYF
>-|TRBV30|TRBJ1-5|-
TGTGCCTGGAGCCCCGGGGACAATCAGCCCCAGCATTTT
CAWSPGDNQPQHF
>-|TRBV15|TRBJ2-2|TRBD1
TGTGCCACCAGCAGAGGATTGCAGGGGGCCGGCGGGGAGCTGTTTTTT
CATSRGLQGAGGELFF
>-|TRBV7-9|TRBJ1-3|-
TGTGCCAGCAGCCCTAGGGCCAGGGGTGGAAACACCATATATTTT
CASSPRARGGNTIYF
>-|TRBV7-2|TRBJ2-7|-
TGTGCCAGCAGCCCTAGTCGGGAAGAGCAGTACTTC
CASSPSREEQYF
>-|TRBV7-2|TRBJ2-7|-
TGTGCCAGCAGCTTACAAGGCAGGGCCCACGAGCAGTACTTC
CASSLQGRAHEQYF
>-|TRBV19|TRBJ1-2|TRBD1
TGTGCCAGTAGTCGACCGGGACAGGGGACCTATGGCTACACCTTC
CASSRPGQGTYGYTF
>-|TRBV30|TRBJ2-2|TRBD2
TGTGCCTGGAAGCGGGGGGTGAACACCGGGGAGCTGTTTTTT
CAWKRGVNTGELFF
>-|TRBV6-5|TRBJ1-2|TRBD1
TGTGCCAGCAGTTACAACAGGGGTGACGGCTATGGCTACACCTTC
CASSYNRGDGYGYTF
>once|TRBV7-8|TRBJ1-2|-
TGTGCCAGCAGCTACGGGGGGGATAACTATGGCTACACCTTC
CASSYGGDNYGYTF
>-|TRBV6-1|TRBJ1-2|TRBD1
TGTGCCAGCAGTCGGGACAGGGGGCTTGACTATGGCTACACCTTC
CASSRDRGLDYGYTF
>few|TRBV7-9|TRBJ1-1|-
TGTGCCAGCAGCCCGAATCAAGGGGACACTGAAGCTTTCTTT
CASSPNQGDTEAFF
>-|TRBV7-2|TRBJ1-5|-
TGTGCCAGCAGCTTACTATCTGGCAATCAGCCCCAGCATTTT
CASSLLSGNQPQHF
>once|TRBV4-1|TRBJ1-1|TRBD1
TGCGCCAGCAGCCAAGCCGGAACAGGGGCGACTGAAGCTTTCTTT
CASSQAGTGATEAFF